This T cell receptor (beta chain) appears in the sequencing data of a study of long-term antiretroviral therapy in people with HIV. The CDR3 runs to 14 residues. Per the germline V gene, CDR1 is SGHVS and CDR2 is FNYEAQ. V was cut by 5 bases and J by 6 bases, with 14 bases left in between. Assay version v3.0 of immunoSEQ was used, and it was run at survey level. About 35,000-55,000 T-cell genomes per sample were the sequencing target. Sequencing was performed with immunoSEQ multiplex PCR; in TCRdb, only in-frame clones are kept and a portion is missing. The top ten clones hold over 2% of a sample with about 33,000 clones, around 96% of them seen once. Notes on the study in general: Clones that had undergone expansion before ART prevailed in the repertoire throughout all time points.

In the case of this clone: Its cognate antigen is unknown.

The sequence was collected from a man in his thirties or forties with HIV. This chain links TRBV7-6 with TRBJ1-5; TRBD1 is a possible D gene (5 bases). The sample consisted of unsorted PBMCs, taken around 6.6 years after starting antiretroviral therapy. The CDR3 spells CASSLEGWSQPQHF. CDR3 nucleotide sequence: TGTGCCAGCAGCCTCGAGGGGTGGAGTCAGCCCCAGCATTTT. Variable domain in full (rest from reference TRBV7-6 and TRBJ1-5): GAGVSQSPRYKVTKRGQDVALRCDPISGHVSLYWYRQALGQGPEFLTYFNYEAQQDKSGLPNDRFSAERPEGSISTLTIQRTEQRDSAMYRCASSLEGWSQPQHFGDGTRLSIL.